The T cell receptor beta chain described here comes from a study of blood T cell repertoires in COVID-19 (dated by TCRdb to 2018 to 2021). Background for the entire study: The collaborator samples originated in the United States, Italy and Spain and spanned the acute and convalescent phases of COVID-19. The material from the prospective study consisted of cDNA or gDNA derived from T cells, B-cell-depleted T cells, or PBMCs. Subjects who had been exposed to COVID-19, were actively infected with it, or had recovered from it provided the deeply sampled blood TCRbeta repertoires that made up the dataset. A freely available public database, intended as a resource for researchers studying the immune response to SARS-CoV-2, is where the repertoires were released. The samples were drawn from two sources: the first 160 participants of the ongoing ImmuneRACE study, and 1,000 to 1,500 subjects contributed by 6 global collaborators. A de-identified subject ID, COVID-19 status, age in years and sex were almost always included in the sample metadata. HLA class I and class II types, where available, came from metadata supplied by the sample provider rather than from assay-based typing. Study-level results and caveats: Clinical and demographic metadata were provided uncurated, with the amount varying by source and participant.

In regard to this clone: There is no known antigen for this receptor. There are no base qualities to consult, and no much larger clone falls within one base. The sample carries other DNA sequences with the same CDR3.

One collaborating source in Seattle enrolled patients while the patients were actively infected and followed the patients over time throughout the course of disease. Whole blood was collected in K2EDTA tubes by collaborating institutions according to the institutions' own protocols. Collaborator samples were shipped for TCRbeta analysis as frozen whole blood, isolated PBMCs, or DNA extracted from either sample type. V loses 0 bases, J loses 1 base, and the germline ends lie 10 bases apart. The germline V gene encodes CDR1 SGHKS and CDR2 YYEKEE (reference sequence). The CDR3 goes from the cysteine to the phenylalanine over 15 residues. The retained sequence is limited to the CDR3, 45 bases, with the frame set at the first base. TCRbeta CDR3 regions were amplified from genomic DNA using the immunoSEQ Assay, a bias-controlled multiplex PCR. In the paper's pipeline: The number of nucleated cells in each sample was estimated from the amplification of reference gene primers within the assay. To quantify the absolute abundance of each unique TCRbeta CDR3 rearrangement, sequence reads were collapsed and filtered. For each sample, productive Simpson clonality was calculated as the square root of Simpson's diversity index across productive rearrangements. TCRdb limited this immuneACCESS table to in-frame rearrangements with V and J called. A share of clones is missing; checked studies link under half to unresolved V genes, and the rest is unexplained. V and J calls plus clone size are reproduced from that table; the DNA served to infer D and trimming. The sample contains 150,000 to 180,000 clones, under 85% of them found a single time. Over 0.55% of the sample goes to the ten largest clones.

The sequence derives from a man aged 60-69 years with COVID-19, enrolled during active disease. The sequence links TRBV5-5 to TRBJ1-1; no D gene is confidently identified. Sequenced input: peripheral blood. The CDR3: CASSLARGPNTEAFF. The DNA is TGTGCCAGCAGCTTGGCCCGCGGGCCGAACACTGAAGCTTTCTTT.